This TCR beta chain is drawn from a study of Ad26.COV2.S vaccination and SARS-CoV-2 variants (dated by TCRdb to about 2021). Background for the entire study: Vaccine-arm donors were drawn from COV1001, a multicentre, randomized, double-blind, placebo-controlled phase I-IIa trial of Ad26.COV2.S in healthy adults. Ad26.COV2.S was administered intramuscularly at 5 x 10^10 or 1 x 10^11 viral particles, either as a single shot or as two shots given 56 days apart. TCRbeta repertoire sequencing served as the tool for gauging how specific and how broad the SARS-CoV-2-reactive T cell receptors were following Ad26.COV2.S vaccination. A total of 32 samples were included in the TCR-sequenced set, comprising roughly 19 Ad26.COV2.S vaccine recipients, 5 placebo recipients and 8 SARS-CoV-2 convalescent individuals. Trial participants were randomized into five groups of five, in which low-dose or high-dose Ad26.COV2.S was given once or twice, or placebo was given on both occasions. Investigators remained blinded to trial group allocation during experiments and outcome assessment. Overall results and qualifications from the work: Compared with placebo recipients, Ad26.COV2.S recipients showed higher spike-specific TCR breadth (P = 0.0014). The study lacked the statistical power to compare responses across vaccine doses or regimens. Substantial breadth of spike-specific CD8+ and CD4+ T cell responses was reported after vaccination. According to the authors, total T cell responses may have been underestimated by the TCR breadth and depth analyses. Comparable non-spike TCR breadth was observed between vaccine and placebo recipients, consistent with only spike being contained in the vaccine.

With regard to this clone: What antigen it recognizes has not been identified. No base quality values were provided; no much bigger clone lies one nucleotide off.

The CDR3 spans 14 residues, from the cysteine through the phenylalanine. The CDR3 DNA has 42 bases and is translated from base 1. V drops 1 base and J drops 7 bases, leaving 11 bases in between. As encoded in the germline V gene, CDR1 is SGHDT while CDR2 is YYEEEE. Per the publication, the treatment or condition label means: 15 to 20 received Ad26.COV2.S at low or high dose, single or two shots; about five received placebo; per-sample allocation not given. Repertoires of vaccine and placebo recipients were sequenced from samples taken on day 63 after the first injection. In Cohort 1b, fewer than 30 adults aged 18-55 years were enrolled at a single site in Boston, USA, between 29 July and 7 August 2020. Ad26.COV2.S was a replication-incompetent adenovirus type 26 vector expressing a prefusion-stabilized SARS-CoV-2 spike protein from the original Wuhan strain. The immunoSEQ Assay was the method used to sequence TCRbeta CDR3 regions. After extraction, genomic DNA underwent amplification by bias-controlled multiplex PCR, followed by high-throughput sequencing. In the authors' own workflow: Collapsing and filtering of sequences were performed to quantify the absolute abundance of each unique TCRbeta CDR3 region. T cell fraction was estimated by normalizing TCRbeta template counts to usable DNA, which was measured by amplifying reference genes present in all nucleated cells. Repertoire TCRs were annotated as SARS-CoV-2-specific by exact matching of V gene, CDR3 amino acid sequence and J gene to a known reactive TCR set. The reference SARS-CoV-2 TCR set came from MIRA and was filtered for enrichment in COVID-19-positive ImmuneCODE repertoires, removing public or cross-reactive TCRs. Using the MIRA antigens, annotated TCRs were further analysed by specific ORF or by position within an ORF. Depth was the summed frequency of annotated unique rearrangements, while breadth was defined as annotated unique rearrangements over total unique productive rearrangements. Group comparisons of TCR breadth used two-sided Wilcoxon rank-sum tests. TCRdb re-hosts the immuneACCESS table, in-frame sequences only. Its copies lack some clones; in the studies checked, an unresolved V gene accounts for under half of them, and the cause for the rest is not known. V, J and clone size reflect that table, while D and trimming were determined from the DNA. The sample table holds about 480,000 clones, of which 87% were seen once. About 13% of the sample rests with the top ten.

The chain is assembled from TRBV5-6 and TRBJ1-4; D gene: possibly TRBD1, on 5 matching bases. The source is a person between 18 and 65 years old who received the Ad26.COV2.S COVID-19 vaccine or a placebo. Sequencing used peripheral blood, obtained in a trial of Ad26.COV2.S vaccine versus placebo. Here is the DNA: TGTGCCAGCAGCTTGATGGACAAGTCTGAAAAACTGTTTTTT. Translated, this gives CASSLMDKSEKLFF.